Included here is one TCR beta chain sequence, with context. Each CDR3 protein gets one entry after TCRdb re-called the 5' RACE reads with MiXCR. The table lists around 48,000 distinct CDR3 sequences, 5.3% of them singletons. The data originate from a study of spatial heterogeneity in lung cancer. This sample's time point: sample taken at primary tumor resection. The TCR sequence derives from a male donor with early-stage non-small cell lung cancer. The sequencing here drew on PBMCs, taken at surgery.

The CDR3 nucleotides are TGTGCCAGCAGTTACCGCCGGGACACCTATGGCTACACCTTC. It specifies CASSYRRDTYGYTF. This chain connects TRBV6-6 to TRBJ1-2, with a tentative D call TRBD1 (6 bases). This CDR3 is 14 amino acids long. Germline assignment: CDR1 MNHNY and CDR2 SVGAGI (reference sequence). V was pared by 2 bases and J by 4 bases, with 11 bases between.